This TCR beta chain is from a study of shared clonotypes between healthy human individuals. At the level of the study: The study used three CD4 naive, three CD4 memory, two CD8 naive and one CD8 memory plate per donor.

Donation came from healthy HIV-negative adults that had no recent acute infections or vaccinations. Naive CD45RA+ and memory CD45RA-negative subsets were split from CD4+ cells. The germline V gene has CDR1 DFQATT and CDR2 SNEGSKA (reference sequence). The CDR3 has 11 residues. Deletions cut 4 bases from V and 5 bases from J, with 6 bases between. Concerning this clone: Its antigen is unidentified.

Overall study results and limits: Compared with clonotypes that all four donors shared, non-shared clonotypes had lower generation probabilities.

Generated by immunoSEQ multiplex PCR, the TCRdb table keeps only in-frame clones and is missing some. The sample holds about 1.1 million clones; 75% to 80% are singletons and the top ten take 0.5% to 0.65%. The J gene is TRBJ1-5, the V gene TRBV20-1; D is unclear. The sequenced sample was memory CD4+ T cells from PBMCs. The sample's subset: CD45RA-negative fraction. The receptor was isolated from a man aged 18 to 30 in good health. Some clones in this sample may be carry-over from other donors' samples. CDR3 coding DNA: TGCAGTGCTATGCTGGATCAGCCCCAGCATTTT. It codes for CSAMLDQPQHF.